This T cell receptor beta chain was identified in a study of identical twins. Study-wide findings and caveats: Zero-insertion findings could be partly confounded by invariant cells (MAIT and iNKT cells). In monozygotic twins, models underestimated the sharing of out-of-frame TCR alpha.

Germline V gives CDR1 MNHEY, CDR2 SMNVEV (reference sequence). Trimming removed 2 bases at V and 8 bases at J, with 17 bases between. The CDR3 consists of 15 residues. Note on this clonotype: Its target is unknown.

Using its own MiXCR run on the 5' RACE reads, TCRdb lists one record per CDR3 protein. Of roughly 220,000 distinct CDR3 sequences detected, under 8.5% appear once; the ten largest clones hold less than 15%. Another study also made use of these data, one on T cells expressing NK-cell markers. From that study: There remained a lack of clarity about HCMV specificity of expanded NKG2C+ T cell clones.

The rearrangement joins TRBV27 to TRBJ2-3, with D perhaps TRBD2 (5 bases). This TCR came from a woman aged 18 to 35 in good health. The sample was CD8+ T cells sorted from blood. The CDR3 nucleotides read TGTGCCAGCAGTTTAGGCGCTAGCCTGCTGAGTACGCAGTATTTT. Protein sequence: CASSLGASLLSTQYF.